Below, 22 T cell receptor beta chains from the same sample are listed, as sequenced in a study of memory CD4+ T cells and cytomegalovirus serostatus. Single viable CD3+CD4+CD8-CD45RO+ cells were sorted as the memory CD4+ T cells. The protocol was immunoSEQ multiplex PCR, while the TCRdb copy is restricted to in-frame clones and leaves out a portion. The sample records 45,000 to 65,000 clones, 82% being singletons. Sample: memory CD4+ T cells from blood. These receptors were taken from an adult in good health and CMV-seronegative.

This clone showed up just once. CDR3 region: CASSIDYRYTGELFF. The CDR3 DNA reads TGTGCCAGTAGTATAGATTACAGATACACCGGGGAGCTGTTTTTT. The chain joins TRBV19 to TRBJ2-2; D remains unclear. CDR1 and CDR2 from the germline V gene are LNHDA and SQIVND (reference sequence). The V and J ends lost 0 bases and 3 bases respectively, with 8 bases between them. The CDR3 runs 15 residues.

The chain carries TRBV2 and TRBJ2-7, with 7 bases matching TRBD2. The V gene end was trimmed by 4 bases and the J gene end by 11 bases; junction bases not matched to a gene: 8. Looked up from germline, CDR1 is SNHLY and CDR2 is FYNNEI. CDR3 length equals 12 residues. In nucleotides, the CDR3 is TGTGCCAGCAGTGGGGGGGGACCTCTCAAGTACTTC. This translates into CASSGGGPLKYF.

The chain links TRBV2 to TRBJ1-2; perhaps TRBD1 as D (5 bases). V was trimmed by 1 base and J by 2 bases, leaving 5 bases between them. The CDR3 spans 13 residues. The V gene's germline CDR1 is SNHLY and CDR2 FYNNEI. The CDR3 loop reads CASSEEGNYGYTF. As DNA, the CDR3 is TGTGCCAGCAGTGAAGAGGGGAACTATGGCTACACCTTC.

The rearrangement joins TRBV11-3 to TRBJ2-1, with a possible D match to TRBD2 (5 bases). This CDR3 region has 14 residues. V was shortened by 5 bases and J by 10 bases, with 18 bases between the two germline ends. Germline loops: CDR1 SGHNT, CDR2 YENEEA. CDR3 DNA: TGTGCCAGCAGCAAATATTCCGAGGGTGGCGAGCAGTTCTTC. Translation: CASSKYSEGGEQFF.

CDR3 amino acids: CASRTSGGHTGELFF. The DNA of the CDR3 is TGTGCCAGTAGGACCTCAGGGGGCCACACCGGGGAGCTGTTTTTT. The V and J genes are TRBV19 and TRBJ2-2, with 8 bases matching TRBD1. The V gene's germline CDR1 is LNHDA and CDR2 SQIVND (reference sequence). CDR3 size: 15 residues. With V trimmed by 6 bases and J by 3 bases, 6 bases remained unmatched. The full variable domain, rest sourced from reference TRBV19 and TRBJ2-2, is DGGITQSPKYLFRKEGQNVTLSCEQNLNHDAMYWYRQDPGQGLRLIYYSQIVNDFQKGDIAEGYSVSREKKESFPLTVTSAQKNPTAFYLCASRTSGGHTGELFFGEGSRLTVL.

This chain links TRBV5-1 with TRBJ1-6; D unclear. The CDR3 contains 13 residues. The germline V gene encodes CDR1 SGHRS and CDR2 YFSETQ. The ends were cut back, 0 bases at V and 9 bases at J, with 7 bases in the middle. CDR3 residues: CASSLVFSSPLHF. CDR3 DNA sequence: TGCGCCAGCAGCTTGGTATTCTCTTCACCCCTCCACTTT. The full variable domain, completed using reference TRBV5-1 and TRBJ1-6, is KAGVTQTPRYLIKTRGQQVTLSCSPISGHRSVSWYQQTPGQGLQFLFEYFSETQRNKGNFPGRFSGRQFSNSRSEMNVSTLELGDSALYLCASSLVFSSPLHFGNGTRLTVT.

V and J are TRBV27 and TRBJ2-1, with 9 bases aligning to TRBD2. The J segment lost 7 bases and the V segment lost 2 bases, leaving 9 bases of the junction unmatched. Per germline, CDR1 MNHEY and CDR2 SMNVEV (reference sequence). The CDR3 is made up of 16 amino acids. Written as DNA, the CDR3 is TGTGCCAGCAGTTTACTGTCCTCGCTAGCGGGAAATGAGCAGTTCTTC. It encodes CASSLLSSLAGNEQFF.

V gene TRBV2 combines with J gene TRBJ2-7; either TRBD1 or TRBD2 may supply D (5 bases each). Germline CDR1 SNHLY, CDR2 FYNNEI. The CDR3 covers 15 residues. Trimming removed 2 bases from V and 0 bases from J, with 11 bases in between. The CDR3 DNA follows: TGTGCCAGCAGTGAAATGGGACCCAGCTCCTACGAGCAGTACTTC. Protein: CASSEMGPSSYEQYF.

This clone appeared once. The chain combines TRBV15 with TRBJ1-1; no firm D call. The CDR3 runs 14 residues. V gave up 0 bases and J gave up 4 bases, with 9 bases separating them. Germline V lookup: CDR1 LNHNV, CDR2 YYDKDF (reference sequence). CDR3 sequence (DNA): TGTGCCACCAGCAGAGAGGTTTCGGGCACTGAAGCTTTCTTT. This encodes CATSREVSGTEAFF.

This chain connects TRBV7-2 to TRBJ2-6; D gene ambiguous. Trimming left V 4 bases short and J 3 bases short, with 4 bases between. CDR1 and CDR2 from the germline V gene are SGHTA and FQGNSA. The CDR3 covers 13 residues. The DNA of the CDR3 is TGTGCCAGCAGCTCGGGTGGGGCCAACGTCCTGACTTTC. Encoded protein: CASSSGGANVLTF. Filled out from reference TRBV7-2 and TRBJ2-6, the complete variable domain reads GAGVSQSPSNKVTEKGKDVELRCDPISGHTALYWYRQSLGQGLEFLIYFQGNSAPDKSGLPSDRFSAERTGGSVSTLTIQRTQQEDSAVYLCASSSGGANVLTFGAGSRLTVL.

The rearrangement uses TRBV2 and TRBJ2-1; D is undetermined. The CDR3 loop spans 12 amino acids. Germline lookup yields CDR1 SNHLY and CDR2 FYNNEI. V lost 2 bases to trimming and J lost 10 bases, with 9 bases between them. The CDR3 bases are TGTGCCAGCAGTGAATTGGGAACCGAGCAGTTCTTC. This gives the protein CASSELGTEQFF.

The CDR3 sequence is CASSLVAQEQFF. CDR3 nucleotides: TGTGCCAGCAGCTTGGTGGCCCAAGAGCAGTTCTTC. This chain connects TRBV11-3 to TRBJ2-1; D unclear. Deletions cut 3 bases from V and 10 bases from J, with 10 bases between. Per the germline V gene, CDR1 is SGHNT and CDR2 is YENEEA. The length of the CDR3 is 12 residues.

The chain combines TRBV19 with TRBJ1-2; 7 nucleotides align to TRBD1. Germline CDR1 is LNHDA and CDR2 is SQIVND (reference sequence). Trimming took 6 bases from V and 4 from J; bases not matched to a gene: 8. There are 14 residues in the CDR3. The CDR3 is CASRTITGAYGYTF. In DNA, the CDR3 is TGTGCCAGTAGGACTATTACAGGGGCCTATGGCTACACCTTC. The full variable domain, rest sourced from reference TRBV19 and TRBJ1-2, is DGGITQSPKYLFRKEGQNVTLSCEQNLNHDAMYWYRQDPGQGLRLIYYSQIVNDFQKGDIAEGYSVSREKKESFPLTVTSAQKNPTAFYLCASRTITGAYGYTFGSGTRLTVV.

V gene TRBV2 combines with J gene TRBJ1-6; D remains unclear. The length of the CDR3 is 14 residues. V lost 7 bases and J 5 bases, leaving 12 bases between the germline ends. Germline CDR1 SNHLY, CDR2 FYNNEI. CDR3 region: CASKRQANNSPLHF. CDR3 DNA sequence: TGTGCCAGCAAACGACAAGCCAATAATTCACCCCTCCACTTT.

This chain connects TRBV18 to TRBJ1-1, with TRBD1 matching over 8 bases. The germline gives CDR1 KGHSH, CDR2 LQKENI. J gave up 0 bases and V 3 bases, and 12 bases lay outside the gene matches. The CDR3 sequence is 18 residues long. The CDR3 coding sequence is TGTGCCAGCTCACCGGTCAGTTCGACAGGGGCTTTGAACACTGAAGCTTTCTTT. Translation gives CASSPVSSTGALNTEAFF.

The CDR3 nucleotides read TGTGCCAGCAGCAAAGGGACGGAAACTGAAAAACTGTTTTTT. This sequence encodes CASSKGTETEKLFF. The chain links TRBV5-6 to TRBJ1-4; perhaps TRBD1 as D (5 bases). Trimming removed 4 bases at V and 7 bases at J, with 14 bases between. Germline CDR1 and CDR2: SGHDT and YYEEEE. CDR3 size: 14 residues.

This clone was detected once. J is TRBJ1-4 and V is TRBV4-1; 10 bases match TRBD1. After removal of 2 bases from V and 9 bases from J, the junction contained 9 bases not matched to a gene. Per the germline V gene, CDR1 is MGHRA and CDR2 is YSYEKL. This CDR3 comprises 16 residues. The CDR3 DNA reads TGCGCCAGCAGCCAAACGTTGGACAGGGGGAATAAAAAACTGTTTTTT. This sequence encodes CASSQTLDRGNKKLFF.

Here the CDR3 reads CASSLNRGPQHF. For the CDR3, the DNA is TGTGCCAGCAGCCTAAACAGGGGCCCCCAGCATTTT. This chain links TRBV5-5 with TRBJ1-5; 7 positions match TRBD1. The V gene end was trimmed by 4 bases and the J gene end by 10 bases; junction bases not matched to a gene: 5. The germline CDR1 and CDR2 sequences are SGHKS and YYEKEE (reference sequence). The CDR3 spans 12 residues. Using reference TRBV5-5 and TRBJ1-5 for the parts outside the CDR3, the full variable domain is DAGVTQSPTHLIKTRGQQVTLRCSPISGHKSVSWYQQVLGQGPQFIFQYYEKEERGRGNFPDRFSARQFPNYSSELNVNALLLGDSALYLCASSLNRGPQHFGDGTRLSIL.

The CDR3 sequence: CASGLGADTQYF. The CDR3 nucleotides read TGTGCTAGTGGTTTGGGGGCAGATACGCAGTATTTT. The rearrangement links TRBV12-5 to TRBJ2-3; D unresolved. The V gene's germline CDR1 is LGHNT and CDR2 FRNRAP. CDR3 length: 12 amino acids. Trimming took off 1 base at V and 4 bases at J, with 3 bases between the two ends.

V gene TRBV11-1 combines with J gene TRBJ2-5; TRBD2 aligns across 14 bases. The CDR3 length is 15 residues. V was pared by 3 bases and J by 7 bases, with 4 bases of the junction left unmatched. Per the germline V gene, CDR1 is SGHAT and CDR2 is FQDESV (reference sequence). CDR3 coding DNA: TGTGCCAGCAGCTTCGACGGGACTAGCGGGGGGACCCAGTACTTC. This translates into CASSFDGTSGGTQYF.

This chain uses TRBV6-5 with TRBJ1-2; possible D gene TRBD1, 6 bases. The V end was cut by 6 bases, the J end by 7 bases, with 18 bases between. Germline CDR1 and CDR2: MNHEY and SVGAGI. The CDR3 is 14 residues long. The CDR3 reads CASRIEGDLGGYTF. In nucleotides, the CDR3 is TGTGCCAGCAGAATAGAGGGGGATTTAGGTGGCTACACCTTC.

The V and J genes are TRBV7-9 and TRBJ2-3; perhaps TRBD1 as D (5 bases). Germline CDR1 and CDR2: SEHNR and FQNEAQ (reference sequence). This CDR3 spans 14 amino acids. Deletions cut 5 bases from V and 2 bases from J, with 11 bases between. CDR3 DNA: TGTGCCAGCAGCCCACAGGTAGTCACAGATACGCAGTATTTT. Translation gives CASSPQVVTDTQYF.